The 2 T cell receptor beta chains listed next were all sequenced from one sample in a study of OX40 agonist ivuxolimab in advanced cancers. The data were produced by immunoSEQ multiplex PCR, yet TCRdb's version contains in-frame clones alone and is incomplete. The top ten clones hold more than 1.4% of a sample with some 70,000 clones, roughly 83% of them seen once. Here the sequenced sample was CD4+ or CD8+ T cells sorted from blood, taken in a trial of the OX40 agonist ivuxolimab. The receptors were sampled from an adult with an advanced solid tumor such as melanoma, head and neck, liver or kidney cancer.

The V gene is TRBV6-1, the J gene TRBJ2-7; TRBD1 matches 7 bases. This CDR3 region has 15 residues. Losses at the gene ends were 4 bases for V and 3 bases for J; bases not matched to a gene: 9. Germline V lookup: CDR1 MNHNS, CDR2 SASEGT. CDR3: CASSAPAGGRYEQYF. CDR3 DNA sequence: TGTGCCAGCAGTGCTCCGGCAGGGGGACGCTACGAGCAGTACTTC.

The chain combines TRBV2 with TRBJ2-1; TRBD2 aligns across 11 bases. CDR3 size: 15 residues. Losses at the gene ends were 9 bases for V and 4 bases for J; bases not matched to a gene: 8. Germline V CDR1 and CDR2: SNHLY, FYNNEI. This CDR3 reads CASHLAGGRYNEQFF. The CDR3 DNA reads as TGTGCCAGTCACTTAGCGGGGGGGCGTTACAATGAGCAGTTCTTC. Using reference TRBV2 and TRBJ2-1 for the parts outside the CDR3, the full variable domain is EPEVTQTPSHQVTQMGQEVILRCVPISNHLYFYWYRQILGQKVEFLVSFYNNEISEKSEIFDDQFSVERPDGSNFTLKIRSTKLEDSAMYFCASHLAGGRYNEQFFGPGTRLTVL.